One and the same sample provided the 27 T cell receptor beta chains below, sequenced in a study of shared clonotypes between healthy human individuals. The data were produced by immunoSEQ multiplex PCR, yet TCRdb's version contains in-frame clones alone and is incomplete. Here the sample spans about 980,000 clones, 70% to 85% being singletons. The specimen sequenced was memory CD4+ T cells sorted from blood. Subset specified: CD45RA-negative fraction. Receptors originate from a man aged 18 to 29 in good health.

Details on this clone: The same CDR3 arises from other DNA sequences in this sample as well. This sequence joins TRBV27 and TRBJ1-5; D unresolved. This CDR3 has 14 residues. V shed 2 bases and J shed 2 bases, with 7 bases lying between them. CDR1 MNHEY and CDR2 SMNVEV come from the germline V gene (reference sequence). This CDR3 reads CASSLGVGNQPQHF. As DNA, the CDR3 is TGTGCCAGCAGTTTAGGGGTCGGCAATCAGCCCCAGCATTTT.

This clone was picked up a small number of times. The chain recombines TRBV7-2 with TRBJ2-1; TRBD2 agrees at 9 bases. CDR3 size: 13 residues. CDR1 and CDR2 from the germline V gene are SGHTA and FQGNSA. The ends lost 5 bases at V and 8 bases at J; junction bases unmatched: 4. The CDR3 is CASSRRTSDEQFF. For the CDR3, the DNA is TGTGCCAGCAGCCGCCGGACTAGCGATGAGCAGTTCTTC.

This chain's CDR3 is CASSLWEGGELFF. The CDR3, as DNA: TGTGCCAGCAGCTTGTGGGAGGGCGGGGAGCTGTTTTTT. The chain combines TRBV7-8 with TRBJ2-2; 7 bases align to TRBD2. CDR1 is SGHVS, CDR2 FQNEAQ, per germline. Germline trimming cut 3 bases from V and 7 bases from J; bases unmatched to any gene: 2. CDR3 length: 13 residues.

The chain links TRBV11-3 to TRBJ2-3; D remains unclear. The V gene lost 1 base and the J gene lost 0 bases, with 8 bases spanning the gap. This CDR3 spans 15 amino acids. Germline V CDR1 and CDR2: SGHNT, YENEEA. The CDR3, as DNA: TGTGCCAGCAGCTTAGTTCCCCGGAGCACAGATACGCAGTATTTT. It codes for CASSLVPRSTDTQYF.

Only a few counts were recorded for this clone. This chain connects TRBV14 to TRBJ2-5; no clear D gene. V was pared by 3 bases and J by 7 bases, with 6 bases between. Germline CDR1 SGHDN, CDR2 FVKESK. This CDR3 has 11 residues. CDR3 sequence (DNA): TGTGCCAGCAGCCAGATGGGGACCCAGTACTTC. Its translation: CASSQMGTQYF.

Only a few counts were recorded for this clone. The chain links TRBV28 to TRBJ1-5; D may be TRBD1 (5 bases). CDR3 size: 15 residues. Looked up from germline, CDR1 is MDHEN and CDR2 is SYDVKM. The V gene lost 9 bases and the J gene lost 5 bases, with 20 bases spanning the gap. Written as DNA, the CDR3 is TGTGCCAGTGTACGTGGCAGGGACGGGTATCAGCCCCAGCATTTT. Translated: CASVRGRDGYQPQHF.

This clone was counted a few times. The chain employs TRBV14 and TRBJ1-1, with D unresolved. The germline gives CDR1 SGHDN, CDR2 FVKESK. The CDR3 has 11 amino acids. The V and J ends lost 4 bases and 8 bases respectively, with 8 bases between them. In DNA, the CDR3 is TGTGCCAGCAGCCTCGGGCGAGAAGCTTTCTTT. Protein sequence: CASSLGREAFF.

The V call is TRBV6-1, the J call TRBJ2-3, with unresolved D. The CDR3 consists of 13 residues. Germline-derived CDR1 and CDR2 are MNHNS and SASEGT. The V end was cut by 6 bases, the J end by 0 bases, with 7 bases between. The CDR3 reads CASRAPSTDTQYF. In DNA form, the CDR3 reads TGTGCCAGCAGAGCTCCTAGCACAGATACGCAGTATTTT.

The rearrangement links TRBV11-2 to TRBJ1-3; D is unresolved. CDR3 length: 16 residues. Trimming removed 4 bases at V and 0 bases at J, with 13 bases between. Germline CDR1 is SGHAT and CDR2 is FQNNGV. The CDR3 nucleotides read TGTGCCAGCAGCTCGTCCCGGGCCCCCTCTGGAAACACCATATATTTT. It codes for CASSSSRAPSGNTIYF.

The chain links TRBV7-9 to TRBJ2-3; D may match TRBD1 or TRBD2 (5 bases each). CDR3 length: 14 residues. Germline V CDR1 and CDR2: SEHNR, FQNEAQ (reference sequence). Trimming stripped 4 bases from V and 5 bases from J, with 13 bases between. DNA of the CDR3: TGTGCCAGCAGCTCCCGGGACCCGGGAGATACGCAGTATTTT. Residues: CASSSRDPGDTQYF.

V gene TRBV28 combines with J gene TRBJ1-5; unclear D gene. The CDR3 runs to 12 residues. Per the germline V gene, CDR1 is MDHEN and CDR2 is SYDVKM. The ends were cut back, 2 bases at V and 7 bases at J, with 6 bases in the middle. The CDR3 loop is CASSLNGQPQHF. CDR3 sequence (DNA): TGTGCCAGCAGTTTAAATGGGCAGCCCCAGCATTTT.

V usage is TRBV5-1 and J usage is TRBJ1-2; D perhaps matches TRBD1 (6 bases). Germline assignment: CDR1 SGHRS and CDR2 YFSETQ. The germline V and J ends were trimmed by 10 bases and 5 bases, with 15 bases remaining between them. The CDR3 is 12 amino acids. CDR3 DNA sequence: TGCGCCTCGGGGGCCGTGGAATATGGCTACACCTTC. As protein: CASGAVEYGYTF.

V and J are TRBV19 and TRBJ1-2; D is undetermined. Germline-derived CDR1 and CDR2 are LNHDA and SQIVND (reference sequence). This CDR3 region has 12 residues. The V and J ends lost 3 bases and 7 bases respectively, with 9 bases between them. CDR3 in amino acids: CASSIPVGGYTF. DNA of the CDR3: TGTGCCAGTAGTATTCCCGTGGGTGGCTACACCTTC.

The chain links TRBV5-1 to TRBJ2-1; 15 nucleotides agree with TRBD2. The CDR3 has 17 residues. Germline CDR1 is SGHRS and CDR2 is YFSETQ. Losses at the gene ends were 0 bases for V and 8 bases for J; bases not matched to a gene: 6. The CDR3 DNA sequence: TGCGCCAGCAGCTTGGTCGGACTAGCGGGGGGGCTGGATGAGCAGTTCTTC. Amino acids: CASSLVGLAGGLDEQFF.

This clone was seen just once. V gene TRBV19 combines with J gene TRBJ2-7, with 10 bases that match TRBD1. V lost 1 base to trimming and J lost 2 bases; unmatched junction nucleotides: 8. Germline V gives CDR1 LNHDA, CDR2 SQIVND (reference sequence). This CDR3 has 17 amino acids. The CDR3 sequence is CASSIGQGQGSTYEQYF. The CDR3 DNA reads TGTGCCAGTAGTATAGGGCAGGGACAGGGGAGTACCTACGAGCAGTACTTC.

This chain joins TRBV5-4 and TRBJ1-4; 7 bases fit TRBD1. J gave up 7 bases and V 4 bases, and 13 bases lay outside the gene matches. Germline CDR1 and CDR2: SGHNT and YYREEE (reference sequence). The CDR3 contains 16 residues. The CDR3 DNA is TGTGCCAGCAGCGAGAACACAGGGGCGCACTCTGAAAAACTGTTTTTT. It encodes CASSENTGAHSEKLFF.

CDR3 amino acids: CASRGEGRGVNTGELFF. The DNA of the CDR3 is TGTGCCAGCAGGGGAGAGGGTCGGGGAGTGAACACCGGGGAGCTGTTTTTT. The gene calls are TRBV5-4 and TRBJ2-2; possibly TRBD2 for D (5 bases). CDR1 SGHNT and CDR2 YYREEE come from the germline V gene (reference sequence). This CDR3 contains 17 residues. The V and J ends lost 5 bases and 1 base respectively, with 18 bases between them.

This sequence joins TRBV5-6 and TRBJ2-2; D is uncertain. V lost 2 bases to trimming and J lost 5 bases, with 13 bases between them. The germline V gene has CDR1 SGHDT and CDR2 YYEEEE. The CDR3 covers 15 residues. Here the CDR3 reads CASSFLRLGTGELFF. Here the CDR3 DNA reads TGTGCCAGCAGCTTCCTCCGGCTGGGGACCGGGGAGCTGTTTTTT.

V gene TRBV25-1 combines with J gene TRBJ1-1; possibly TRBD1 for D (5 bases). Trimming pared 6 bases from V and 0 bases from J, leaving 14 bases between. This CDR3 has 15 amino acids. Germline loops: CDR1 MGHDK, CDR2 SYGVNS. CDR3 region: CASSGTDLMNTEAFF. Here the CDR3 DNA reads TGTGCCAGCAGCGGGACGGATTTGATGAACACTGAAGCTTTCTTT. The full variable domain, with the rest looked up from reference TRBV25-1 and TRBJ1-1, is EADIYQTPRYLVIGTGKKITLECSQTMGHDKMYWYQQDPGMELHLIHYSYGVNSTEKGDLSSESTVSRIRTEHFPLTLESARPSHTSQYLCASSGTDLMNTEAFFGQGTRLTVV.

This chain uses TRBV10-2 with TRBJ2-7; perhaps D is TRBD1 or TRBD2 (5 bases each). This CDR3 has 13 amino acids. V was cut by 7 bases and J by 0 bases, with 10 bases left in between. Per the germline V gene, CDR1 is WSHSY and CDR2 is SAAADI. The CDR3: CASKVGPSYEQYF. CDR3 nucleotide sequence: TGCGCCAGCAAGGTGGGACCCTCCTACGAGCAGTACTTC.

The gene calls are TRBV7-2 and TRBJ2-1, with TRBD1 matching 9 bases. This CDR3 has 14 amino acids. Germline V gives CDR1 SGHTA, CDR2 FQGNSA. Losses at the gene ends were 5 bases for V and 10 bases for J; bases not matched to a gene: 9. The CDR3 coding sequence is TGTGCCAGCAGCCGTCCCGGGACAGGGCACGAGCAGTTCTTC. Amino acids: CASSRPGTGHEQFF.

The rearrangement joins TRBV30 to TRBJ1-2; no definite D call. V was pared by 4 bases and J by 3 bases, with 12 bases between. CDR1 is GTSNPN and CDR2 is SVGIG in the germline V gene (reference sequence). The CDR3 loop spans 13 amino acids. The CDR3: CAWKRYSDYGYTF. The CDR3 DNA sequence: TGTGCCTGGAAGAGATATTCTGACTATGGCTACACCTTC. Filled out from reference TRBV30 and TRBJ1-2, the complete variable domain reads SQTIHQWPATLVQPVGSPLSLECTVEGTSNPNLYWYRQAAGRGLQLLFYSVGIGQISSEVPQNLSASRPQDRQFILSSKKLLLSDSGFYLCAWKRYSDYGYTFGSGTRLTVV.

In its sample, this clone was seen a few times. The chain links TRBV7-2 to TRBJ2-7; 9 bases align to TRBD2. J gave up 6 bases and V 2 bases, and 11 bases lay outside the gene matches. This CDR3 contains 16 residues. CDR1 and CDR2 from the germline V gene are SGHTA and FQGNSA. This CDR3 reads CASSLSSTSGRFEQYF. CDR3 nucleotides: TGTGCCAGCAGCTTATCCTCAACTAGCGGGCGTTTCGAGCAGTACTTC.

The chain has TRBV11-2 and TRBJ2-7; D remains ambiguous. Germline assignment: CDR1 SGHAT and CDR2 FQNNGV. The CDR3 runs 13 residues. V gave up 2 bases and J gave up 0 bases, with 5 bases separating them. This chain's CDR3 is CASSLPPSYEQYF. In DNA form, the CDR3 reads TGTGCCAGCAGCTTACCCCCCTCCTACGAGCAGTACTTC.

The V gene is TRBV6-1, the J gene TRBJ1-5, with D unclear. The germline V gene has CDR1 MNHNS and CDR2 SASEGT. The CDR3 loop spans 12 amino acids. V shed 4 bases and J shed 5 bases, with 6 bases lying between them. The CDR3 DNA reads as TGTGCCAGCAGTGTTATGGATCAGCCCCAGCATTTT. This codes for CASSVMDQPQHF.

The chain joins TRBV11-2 to TRBJ1-5; D is uncertain. Deletions cut 6 bases from V and 6 bases from J, with 12 bases between. The CDR3 totals 13 residues. Per the germline V gene, CDR1 is SGHAT and CDR2 is FQNNGV. DNA of the CDR3: TGTGCCAGCAGAGACTCGGGGTCTCAGCCCCAGCATTTT. Translating it yields CASRDSGSQPQHF.

The chain uses TRBV5-6 and TRBJ2-3; 10 nucleotides align to TRBD2. The V gene's germline CDR1 is SGHDT and CDR2 YYEEEE. Trimming removed 0 bases from V and 3 bases from J; junction bases left unmatched: 4. This CDR3 comprises 16 residues. The CDR3 nucleotides are TGTGCCAGCAGCTTGGTACCTAGCGGGAGAACAGATACGCAGTATTTT. Translated, it gives CASSLVPSGRTDTQYF.